This T cell receptor beta chain was documented in a study of human T cells and chemical hapten exposure. This clonotype was seen a few times. The time point denotes: patch test 2, 6 weeks after DPC sensitization. Treatment described: therapeutic diphenylcyclopropenone sensitization with weekly scalp DPC. The germline V and J ends were trimmed by 0 bases and 3 bases, with 12 bases remaining between them. From germline, CDR1 is LGHNA and CDR2 YNFKEQ. The CDR3 has 16 amino acids. MiXCR, run by TCRdb on the RACE reads, gives a single entry per CDR3 protein. Among a few hundred thousand distinct CDR3 sequences listed, about 6.9% were seen once.

This sequence was found in a woman between 18 and 30 years old with alopecia areata. Some clones in this sample may be carry-over from other donors' samples. The material sequenced was whole blood, taken in connection with sensitization to the hapten diphenylcyclopropenone (DPC). The chain employs TRBV4-2 and TRBJ2-1, with D unresolved. Here the CDR3 DNA reads TGTGCCAGCAGCCAAGAACGTCTAGAACGCTACAATGAGCAGTTCTTC. It specifies CASSQERLERYNEQFF.